The rows below give T cell receptor beta chains drawn from one sample of a study of cytomegalovirus exposure and HLA in healthy donors. Repertoires were generated with immunoSEQ multiplex PCR, while TCRdb's copy carries only in-frame clones and drops some. Among 130,000 to 150,000 clones listed, 80% to 90% were seen once. Sequenced input: PBMCs. The receptors were gathered from a boy aged 2 to 10 in good health and CMV-seronegative. The CDR3 runs from the conserved cysteine through the conserved F or W. The D gene is left open where the match is weak. Rows may omit the clone size; those that give it use once, few, many or a size class.

J | D | size | V | CDR3 | DNA
TRBJ1-2 | NA | NA | TRBV11-2 | CASSFYRKEDGYTF | TGTGCCAGCAGCTTCTACAGGAAAGAAGATGGCTACACCTTC
TRBJ2-7 | TRBD1 | NA | TRBV7-9 | CSSSQRTGEREEQYF | TGTTCCAGCAGCCAGCGGACAGGCGAACGAGAGGAGCAGTACTTC
TRBJ1-3 | NA | NA | TRBV15 | CATSKKLSGNTIYF | TGTGCCACCAGCAAAAAGCTCTCTGGAAACACCATATATTTT
TRBJ2-7 | TRBD1 | NA | TRBV9 | CASSVVQGAGEQYF | TGTGCCAGCAGCGTAGTCCAGGGGGCTGGCGAGCAGTACTTC
TRBJ1-4 | NA | NA | TRBV27 | CASSLQQGNEKLFF | TGTGCCAGCAGTTTGCAACAGGGAAATGAAAAACTGTTTTTT
TRBJ2-5 | TRBD1 | NA | TRBV5-4 | CASSAGQGRETQYF | TGTGCCAGCAGCGCGGGACAGGGGAGAGAGACCCAGTACTTC
TRBJ2-2 | TRBD1 | once | TRBV5-1 | CASSSDRVTGELFF | TGCGCCAGCAGCTCAGACAGGGTCACCGGGGAGCTGTTTTTT
TRBJ1-6 | NA | NA | TRBV9 | CASSPRDFNSYNSPLHF | TGTGCCAGCAGCCCTCGGGACTTCAACTCCTATAATTCACCCCTCCACTTT
TRBJ2-7 | TRBD1 | NA | TRBV2 | CASLRTGTGTYEQYF | TGTGCCAGCCTCAGAACCGGGACAGGGACCTACGAGCAGTACTTC
TRBJ1-1 | TRBD1 | once | TRBV7-9 | CASTLIPSAGGEAFF | TGTGCCAGCACACTTATTCCCTCGGCAGGGGGTGAAGCTTTCTTT
TRBJ1-2 | TRBD1 | NA | TRBV13 | CASSPVGQAFYYGYTF | TGTGCCAGCAGCCCAGTGGGACAGGCGTTCTACTATGGCTACACCTTC
TRBJ2-1 | NA | NA | TRBV5-1 | CASSLRPPGQTRPSNEQFF | TGCGCCAGCAGCTTGCGGCCCCCCGGACAAACCAGACCTAGCAATGAGCAGTTCTTC
TRBJ2-7 | NA | NA | TRBV6-5 | CASSYGWSGSEYEQYF | TGTGCCAGCAGTTACGGGTGGTCGGGATCCGAGTACGAGCAGTACTTC
TRBJ1-2 | NA | NA | TRBV10-3 | CAISDSSRGDYGYTF | TGTGCCATCAGTGATTCGAGCAGGGGTGACTATGGCTACACCTTC
TRBJ1-1 | TRBD1 | NA | TRBV5-6 | CASTPARGITEAFF | TGTGCCAGCACCCCCGCCAGGGGGATCACTGAAGCTTTCTTT
TRBJ1-1 | NA | once | TRBV30 | CAWLGQLNTEAFF | TGTGCCTGGCTTGGACAGCTGAACACTGAAGCTTTCTTT
TRBJ1-1 | NA | NA | TRBV18 | CASSPGVDIAEAFF | TGTGCCAGCTCACCCGGTGTCGATATCGCGGAAGCTTTCTTT
TRBJ1-1 | NA | few | TRBV5-4 | CASSLNREAFF | TGTGCCAGCAGCTTGAACAGGGAAGCTTTCTTT
TRBJ1-1 | TRBD1 | NA | TRBV28 | CASSSNRGGEGSEAFF | TGTGCCAGCAGTTCTAACAGGGGGGGGGAAGGTTCGGAAGCTTTCTTT
TRBJ1-1 | NA | NA | TRBV6-1 | CASRLRTGAFF | TGTGCCAGCAGGCTACGGACTGGAGCTTTCTTT
TRBJ2-2 | TRBD2 | NA | TRBV19 | CATDSGREVEELFF | TGTGCCACCGACAGCGGGAGGGAAGTTGAGGAGCTGTTTTTT
TRBJ1-4 | NA | NA | TRBV5-5 | CASSSIESEKLFF | TGTGCCAGCAGCTCAATAGAGAGTGAAAAACTGTTTTTT
TRBJ2-7 | TRBD1 | NA | TRBV4-2 | CASSQGGGTYSYEQYF | TGTGCCAGCAGCCAAGGAGGGGGCACTTATTCCTACGAGCAGTACTTC
TRBJ2-1 | NA | NA | TRBV2 | CASSPRRGGPVYNEQFF | TGTGCCAGCAGTCCCCGACGTGGGGGCCCTGTCTACAATGAGCAGTTCTTC
TRBJ2-3 | NA | once | TRBV7-8 | CASSLDLQDTQYF | TGTGCCAGCAGCTTAGACCTACAGGATACGCAGTATTTT
TRBJ2-1 | NA | NA | TRBV7-6 | CASSQRIGGMYNEQFF | TGTGCCAGCAGCCAGCGTATCGGCGGGATGTACAATGAGCAGTTCTTC
TRBJ2-7 | TRBD2 | NA | TRBV19 | CASSIVAGAVQYF | TGTGCCAGTAGTATAGTAGCGGGAGCGGTGCAGTACTTC
TRBJ1-2 | NA | few | TRBV9 | CASSVVEGGAYGYTF | TGTGCCAGCAGCGTAGTGGAGGGGGGGGCGTATGGCTACACCTTC
TRBJ2-3 | TRBD2 | NA | TRBV9 | CASSSRRRTSGKDTQYF | TGTGCCAGCAGCTCCCGTCGTCGGACTAGCGGAAAAGATACGCAGTATTTT
TRBJ1-1 | NA | NA | TRBV4-3 | CASSQDAGVATEAFF | TGCGCCAGCAGCCAAGACGCGGGGGTAGCCACTGAAGCTTTCTTT
TRBJ2-1 | NA | NA | TRBV21-1 | CASTTGASGRESYNEQFF | TGTGCCAGCACGACCGGGGCTAGCGGGAGGGAATCCTACAATGAGCAGTTCTTC
TRBJ2-7 | TRBD1 | NA | TRBV19 | CATRRTGSLPYEQYF | TGTGCCACCCGTCGGACAGGCTCCTTACCCTACGAGCAGTACTTC
TRBJ1-5 | NA | NA | TRBV18 | CASSPSSDNQPQHF | TGTGCCAGCTCACCATCGTCAGACAATCAGCCCCAGCATTTT
TRBJ1-2 | TRBD1 | NA | TRBV25-1 | CASSAAGQGTSGYTF | TGTGCCAGCAGCGCGGCCGGACAGGGGACGAGTGGCTACACCTTC
TRBJ2-7 | NA | NA | TRBV6-5 | CASRRTTRLGYEQYF | TGTGCCAGCAGGCGAACTACTAGATTGGGCTACGAGCAGTACTTC
TRBJ2-7 | TRBD1 | NA | TRBV28 | CASRPIRDRPYEQYF | TGTGCCAGCAGACCTATCCGGGACAGACCCTACGAGCAGTACTTC
TRBJ2-7 | NA | NA | TRBV2 | CASSVRQPSYEQYF | TGTGCCAGCAGTGTGAGGCAGCCTTCCTACGAGCAGTACTTC
TRBJ2-4 | NA | NA | TRBV9 | CASSPQDSLLAKNIQYF | TGTGCCAGCAGCCCGCAGGACAGCTTATTAGCCAAAAACATTCAGTACTTC
TRBJ1-5 | NA | NA | TRBV7-9 | CASSLEFNNQPQHF | TGTGCCAGCAGCTTAGAATTCAACAATCAGCCCCAGCATTTT
TRBJ2-2 | NA | NA | TRBV19 | CASSIAGWSRTGELFF | TGTGCCAGTAGTATCGCGGGGTGGTCCCGAACCGGGGAGCTGTTTTTT
TRBJ2-1 | TRBD2 | once | TRBV6-4 | CASKRTSGGPVYNEQFF | TGTGCCAGCAAAAGGACTAGCGGGGGGCCCGTCTACAATGAGCAGTTCTTC
TRBJ2-7 | NA | NA | TRBV10-3 | CAITDGTYEQYF | TGTGCCATCACCGACGGGACCTACGAGCAGTACTTC
TRBJ1-5 | TRBD1 | NA | TRBV4-2 | CASSQRSPQGGWNQPQHF | TGTGCCAGCAGCCAACGTAGTCCACAGGGGGGTTGGAATCAGCCCCAGCATTTT
TRBJ2-2 | NA | NA | TRBV5-4 | CASSSSRGANTGELFF | TGTGCCAGCAGCTCCAGCCGGGGAGCGAACACCGGGGAGCTGTTTTTT
TRBJ2-7 | TRBD2 | few | TRBV7-2 | CASTLLGGRLLYEQYF | TGTGCCAGCACCCTTCTGGGCGGGAGGCTTCTCTACGAGCAGTACTTC
TRBJ1-3 | TRBD1 | once | TRBV7-2 | CASSPGQARYSGNTIYF | TGTGCCAGCAGTCCGGGACAGGCAAGATACTCTGGAAACACCATATATTTT
TRBJ1-1 | TRBD1 | few | TRBV27 | CASKLGRQGLNTEAFF | TGTGCCAGCAAACTGGGCCGACAGGGCCTGAACACTGAAGCTTTCTTT
TRBJ2-5 | NA | NA | TRBV4-1 | CASSQGLPPAGLGVGETQYF | TGCGCCAGCAGCCAAGGGCTACCGCCCGCGGGACTTGGAGTGGGGGAGACCCAGTACTTC
TRBJ2-7 | NA | NA | TRBV5-1 | CASSLARQASYEQYF | TGCGCCAGCAGCTTGGCCAGGCAGGCCTCCTACGAGCAGTACTTC
TRBJ1-2 | TRBD1 | NA | TRBV11-3 | CASSLFGQEPALGGYTF | TGTGCCAGCAGCTTATTCGGACAGGAACCTGCTCTCGGGGGCTACACCTTC
TRBJ1-2 | NA | NA | TRBV6-1 | CASKRDGRYYGYTF | TGTGCCAGCAAAAGAGATGGGAGATACTATGGCTACACCTTC
TRBJ2-2 | NA | NA | TRBV29-1 | CSVLGDDGGELFF | TGCAGCGTTCTAGGGGATGATGGCGGGGAGCTGTTTTTT
TRBJ1-2 | TRBD1 | NA | TRBV5-1 | CASSLGDRACGYTF | TGCGCCAGCAGCTTAGGGGACAGGGCGTGTGGCTACACCTTC
TRBJ1-3 | NA | NA | TRBV5-1 | CASSSDGTNQNTIYF | TGCGCCAGCAGCTCGGACGGGACAAACCAAAACACCATATATTTT
TRBJ1-1 | NA | NA | TRBV7-9 | CASSSGTRNTEAFF | TGTGCCAGCAGCTCCGGGACAAGGAACACTGAAGCTTTCTTT
TRBJ2-7 | TRBD2 | NA | TRBV10-2 | CASRLAGGPYEQYF | TGCGCCAGCAGACTAGCGGGAGGTCCTTACGAGCAGTACTTC
TRBJ1-6 | NA | NA | TRBV11-2 | CASSLTQWNSPLHF | TGTGCCAGCAGCTTGACACAGTGGAATTCACCCCTCCACTTT
TRBJ2-2 | NA | NA | TRBV10-2 | CASSRDPKGGGELFF | TGCGCCAGCAGTCGGGACCCAAAAGGGGGCGGGGAGCTGTTTTTT